The sequence of this T cell receptor beta chain was determined in a study of blood T cell repertoires in COVID-19. V was pared by 5 bases and J by 0 bases, with 7 bases between. The CDR3 runs to 13 residues. CDR1 MNHEY and CDR2 SVGAGI come from the germline V gene. Per the authors' pipeline: Reference gene primer amplification gave nucleated cell count estimates. Sequencing used immunoSEQ multiplex PCR; TCRdb keeps in-frame clones, though not all of them. The V and J calls and clone size are taken from that table; D and trimming were inferred from the DNA. The repertoire has about 42,000 clones, 92% of them found once; the top ten carry roughly 9.4%.

Material: peripheral blood. The sequence was obtained from a man aged 50 to 59 with active COVID-19. This chain joins TRBV6-5 and TRBJ1-1; D not resolved. The CDR3 DNA reads as TGTGCCAGCAGTCTTCAGGTGAACACTGAAGCTTTCTTT. Amino acid sequence: CASSLQVNTEAFF.